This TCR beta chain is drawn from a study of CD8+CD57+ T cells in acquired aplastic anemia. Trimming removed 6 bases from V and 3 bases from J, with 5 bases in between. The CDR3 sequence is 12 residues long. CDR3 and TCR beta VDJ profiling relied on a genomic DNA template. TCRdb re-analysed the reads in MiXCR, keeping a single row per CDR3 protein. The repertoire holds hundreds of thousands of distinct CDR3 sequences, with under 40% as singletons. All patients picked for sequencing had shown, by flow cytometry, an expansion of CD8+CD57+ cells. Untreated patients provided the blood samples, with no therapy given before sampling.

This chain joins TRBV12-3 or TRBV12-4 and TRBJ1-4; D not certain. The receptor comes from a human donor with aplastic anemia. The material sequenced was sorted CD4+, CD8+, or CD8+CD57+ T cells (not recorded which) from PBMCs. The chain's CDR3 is CASSQSNEKLFF. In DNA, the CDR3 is TGTGCCAGCAGCCAGTCTAATGAAAAACTGTTTTTT.